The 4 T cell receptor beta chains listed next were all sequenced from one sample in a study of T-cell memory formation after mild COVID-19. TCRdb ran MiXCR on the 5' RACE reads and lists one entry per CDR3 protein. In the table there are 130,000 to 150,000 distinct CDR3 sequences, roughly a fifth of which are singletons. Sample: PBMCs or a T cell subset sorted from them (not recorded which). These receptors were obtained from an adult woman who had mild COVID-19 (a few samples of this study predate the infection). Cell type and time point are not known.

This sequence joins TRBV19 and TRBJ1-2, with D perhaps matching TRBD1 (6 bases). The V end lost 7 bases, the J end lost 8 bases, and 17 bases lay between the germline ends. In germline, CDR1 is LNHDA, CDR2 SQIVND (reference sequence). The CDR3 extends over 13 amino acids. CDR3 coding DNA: TGTGCCAGTACCCTAAGAGGGGGTGCGGGCTACACCTTC. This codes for CASTLRGGAGYTF.

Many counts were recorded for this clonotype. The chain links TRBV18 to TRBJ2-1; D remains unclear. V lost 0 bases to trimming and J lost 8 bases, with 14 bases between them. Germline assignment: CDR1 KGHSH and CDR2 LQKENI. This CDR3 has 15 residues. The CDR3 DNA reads TGTGCCAGCTCACCACCAAACTACGGGTTTCATGAGCAGTTCTTC. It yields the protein CASSPPNYGFHEQFF.

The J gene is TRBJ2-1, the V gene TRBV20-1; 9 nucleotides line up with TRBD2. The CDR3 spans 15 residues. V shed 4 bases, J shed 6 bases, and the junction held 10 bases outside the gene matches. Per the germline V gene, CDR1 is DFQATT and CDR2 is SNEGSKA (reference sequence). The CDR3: CSANLLAGQLNEQFF. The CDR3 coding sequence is TGCAGTGCTAATTTACTAGCGGGCCAACTCAATGAGCAGTTCTTC.

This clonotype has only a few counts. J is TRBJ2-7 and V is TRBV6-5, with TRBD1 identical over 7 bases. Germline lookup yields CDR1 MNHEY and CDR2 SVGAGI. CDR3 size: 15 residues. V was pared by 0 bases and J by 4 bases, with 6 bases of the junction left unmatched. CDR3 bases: TGTGCCAGCAGTTACTCAGGGGGCAGTCCGTACGAGCAGTACTTC. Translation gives CASSYSGGSPYEQYF.